Below, 17 T cell receptor beta chains from the same sample are listed, as sequenced in a study of CD8 T cells in ankylosing spondylitis. TCRdb analysed the 5' RACE reads with MiXCR anew, one entry per CDR3 protein. In the table there are about 390,000 distinct CDR3 sequences, approximately 20% of which are singletons. Their antigens are not known. Study results and limitations: A TCR beta motif of 8 or 9 highly homologous variants appeared characteristic of ankylosing spondylitis blood.

Sequenced: blood, either unsorted or a sorted T cell fraction (not recorded which). Receptors originate from a male donor with ankylosing spondylitis.

The chain is built from TRBV2 and TRBJ2-5, with D tentatively TRBD2 (6 bases). The CDR3 loop spans 13 amino acids. Per the germline V gene, CDR1 is SNHLY and CDR2 is FYNNEI. V lost 7 bases to trimming and J lost 0 bases, with 9 bases between them. CDR3 nucleotide sequence: TGTGCCAGCAAGCGGGCCAACCAAGAGACCCAGTACTTC. Its protein is CASKRANQETQYF. Complete variable domain (other parts from reference TRBV2 and TRBJ2-5): EPEVTQTPSHQVTQMGQEVILRCVPISNHLYFYWYRQILGQKVEFLVSFYNNEISEKSEIFDDQFSVERPDGSNFTLKIRSTKLEDSAMYFCASKRANQETQYFGPGTRLLVL.

This sequence joins TRBV20-1 and TRBJ2-3; 12 nucleotides match TRBD2. Germline V gene data show CDR1 as DFQATT and CDR2 as SNEGSKA (reference sequence). Trimming took 1 base from V and 1 from J; bases not matched to a gene: 0. CDR3 size: 15 residues. The CDR3 reads CSARGTSGGTDTQYF. As DNA, the CDR3 is TGCAGTGCTAGAGGGACTAGCGGGGGCACAGATACGCAGTATTTT.

This clonotype came up a few times. The V gene is TRBV9, the J gene TRBJ1-2, with a possible D match to TRBD1 (5 bases). Germline lookup yields CDR1 SGDLS and CDR2 YYNGEE. The CDR3 spans 13 residues. V shed 4 bases and J shed 6 bases, with 13 bases lying between them. CDR3 sequence reads: CASSPGGFNGYTF. CDR3 nucleotides: TGTGCCAGCAGCCCGGGGGGATTCAATGGCTACACCTTC.

This chain connects TRBV10-3 to TRBJ2-4; D is unresolved. Per germline, CDR1 ENHRY and CDR2 SYGVKD. The CDR3 has 15 amino acids. V lost 5 bases and J lost 0, with 11 bases in between. CDR3 residues: CAISRSAEAKNIQYF. The CDR3 nucleotides read TGTGCCATCAGTCGATCGGCGGAAGCCAAAAACATTCAGTACTTC.

The V and J genes are TRBV4-1 and TRBJ1-1, with a possible D match to TRBD1 (5 bases). There are 14 residues in the CDR3. The V end lost 0 bases, the J end lost 5 bases, and 10 bases lay between the germline ends. Germline values: CDR1 MGHRA, CDR2 YSYEKL. The CDR3 is CASSQDQGRTEAFF. CDR3 bases: TGCGCCAGCAGCCAAGATCAGGGAAGGACTGAAGCTTTCTTT.

This clonotype has just one count. The chain recombines TRBV3-1 with TRBJ2-4; maybe TRBD2 (6 bases). In germline, CDR1 is LGHDT, CDR2 YNNKEL (reference sequence). V shed 4 bases and J shed 5 bases, with 12 bases lying between them. The CDR3 has 14 residues. The CDR3 sequence is CASSRRLGENIQYF. The DNA of the CDR3 is TGTGCCAGCAGCCGCCGACTAGGAGAAAACATTCAGTACTTC.

This clonotype was detected a few times. The V gene is TRBV20-1, the J gene TRBJ1-1; D remains unclear. The germline CDR1 and CDR2 sequences are DFQATT and SNEGSKA (reference sequence). This CDR3 spans 12 amino acids. V was shortened by 3 bases and J by 1 base, with 6 bases between the two germline ends. Written as DNA, the CDR3 is TGCAGTGCTAGGTCCCCGAACACTGAAGCTTTCTTT. Translated, it gives CSARSPNTEAFF.

This chain connects TRBV20-1 to TRBJ2-3, with TRBD2 identical over 14 bases. J lost 5 bases, V lost 5 bases, and 3 bases had no gene match. The CDR3 covers 14 residues. The germline V gene has CDR1 DFQATT and CDR2 SNEGSKA (reference sequence). This CDR3 is CSAGTSGSVDTQYF. CDR3 DNA sequence: TGCAGTGCTGGGACTAGCGGGAGTGTAGATACGCAGTATTTT.

This clonotype has a count of ten or more. This rearrangement joins TRBV29-1 to TRBJ2-3; no reliable D call. V lost 2 bases and J lost 4, with 13 bases in between. Germline CDR1 SQVTM, CDR2 ANQGSEA. The length of the CDR3 is 14 residues. The CDR3 region is CSVEIPSSPDTQYF. The CDR3 DNA follows: TGCAGCGTTGAAATTCCATCAAGTCCAGATACGCAGTATTTT.

The rearrangement joins TRBV14 to TRBJ2-1, with D maybe TRBD2 (6 bases). The CDR3 has 17 amino acids. The germline gives CDR1 SGHDN, CDR2 FVKESK. Trimming took off 6 bases at V and 3 bases at J, with 21 bases between the two ends. The CDR3 nucleotides read TGTGCCAGCAGTCCCCGGAGGGCGGTCTACGGCTACAATGAGCAGTTCTTC. This sequence encodes CASSPRRAVYGYNEQFF.

This clonotype was recorded at least ten times. The chain joins TRBV10-3 to TRBJ2-1; unclear D gene. The germline V gene has CDR1 ENHRY and CDR2 SYGVKD. CDR3 length: 12 residues. The germline V and J ends were trimmed by 6 bases and 5 bases, with 8 bases remaining between them. CDR3 DNA sequence: TGTGCCATCAGCGAAATAAACAATGAGCAGTTCTTC. Translated: CAISEINNEQFF.

This clonotype was detected a few times. The gene calls are TRBV5-1 and TRBJ2-5; 7 bases are shared with TRBD2. The CDR3 is made up of 16 amino acids. Unmatched junction bases numbered 11, after V lost 4 bases and J lost 2 bases. Germline V gives CDR1 SGHRS, CDR2 YFSETQ. The CDR3 sequence is CASSLTGQREQETQYF. Here the CDR3 DNA reads TGCGCCAGCAGCCTAACGGGCCAGCGGGAACAAGAGACCCAGTACTTC.

The V call is TRBV11-1, the J call TRBJ1-4; 10 nucleotides agree with TRBD1. The junction had 16 bases not matched to a gene; V was cut back by 4 bases and J by 8 bases. The CDR3 covers 18 residues. Per germline, CDR1 SGHAT and CDR2 FQDESV (reference sequence). CDR3 region: CASSWSGTGAPRGEKLFF. The CDR3 nucleotides read TGTGCCAGCAGCTGGTCCGGGACAGGGGCTCCCCGTGGGGAAAAACTGTTTTTT. The full variable domain, completed using reference TRBV11-1 and TRBJ1-4, is EAEVAQSPRYKITEKSQAVAFWCDPISGHATLYWYRQILGQGPELLVQFQDESVVDDSQLPKDRFSAERLKGVDSTLKIQPAELGDSAMYLCASSWSGTGAPRGEKLFFGSGTQLSVL.

This clonotype was observed at least ten times. The J gene is TRBJ2-7, the V gene TRBV29-1; TRBD1 matches at 10 bases. This CDR3 has 12 residues. Trimming removed 6 bases from V and 5 bases from J; junction bases left unmatched: 4. Germline loops: CDR1 SQVTM, CDR2 ANQGSEA. Here the CDR3 reads CSVQDRGNEQYF. The CDR3 DNA follows: TGCAGCGTACAGGACAGGGGGAACGAGCAGTACTTC.

This clonotype was observed a single time. The chain is built from TRBV4-1 and TRBJ2-1, with D possibly TRBD2 on 5 matching bases. Germline lookup yields CDR1 MGHRA and CDR2 YSYEKL. The CDR3 length is 13 residues. Trimming cost V 2 bases and J 8 bases, with 10 bases left between them. CDR3 DNA: TGCGCCAGCAGCCAACCCCTAGCACATGAGCAGTTCTTC. This encodes CASSQPLAHEQFF.

V usage is TRBV5-1 and J usage is TRBJ1-2; 7 bases are a match to TRBD1. Losses at the gene ends were 0 bases for V and 7 bases for J; bases not matched to a gene: 6. This CDR3 spans 14 amino acids. From germline, CDR1 is SGHRS and CDR2 YFSETQ. The CDR3 bases are TGCGCCAGCAGCTTGGAAGGGGGCGAGGGTGGCTACACCTTC. Amino acid sequence: CASSLEGGEGGYTF.

The J gene is TRBJ1-2, the V gene TRBV20-1; D not resolved. With 2 bases removed from V and 5 bases from J, the gap between germline ends came to 6 bases. CDR1 is DFQATT and CDR2 is SNEGSKA in the germline V gene (reference sequence). The CDR3 loop spans 11 amino acids. Here the CDR3 reads CSARMLYGYTF. In DNA form, the CDR3 reads TGCAGTGCTAGAATGTTGTATGGCTACACCTTC.